The 29 T cell receptor beta chains reported below all come from one sample, sequenced in a study of lymphopenia after photon versus proton radiotherapy. This table comes from immunoSEQ multiplex PCR, and its TCRdb copy is limited to in-frame clones, with some not included. In the table there are 35,000 to 50,000 clones, approximately 90% of which are singletons. The sequencing used peripheral blood, collected from a patient treated with photon-based radiotherapy. Every receptor here comes from a man in his fifties or sixties with cholangiocarcinoma.

The chain carries TRBV11-2 and TRBJ2-3, with D perhaps matching TRBD1 or TRBD2 (5 bases each). CDR3 length: 14 amino acids. V was pared by 2 bases and J by 4 bases, with 10 bases between. CDR1 is SGHAT and CDR2 is FQNNGV in the germline V gene. CDR3 in amino acids: CASSLRGVADTQYF. In DNA, the CDR3 is TGTGCCAGCAGCTTAAGGGGAGTCGCAGATACGCAGTATTTT.

V is TRBV7-2 and J is TRBJ2-7; 8 nucleotides align to TRBD1. This CDR3 is 19 amino acids long. J gave up 0 bases and V 4 bases, and 17 bases lay outside the gene matches. Germline loops: CDR1 SGHTA, CDR2 FQGNSA. In DNA form, the CDR3 reads TGTGCCAGCAGCTCGCCTTTCGGCGCAGGGGGCGGAAGCTCCTACGAGCAGTACTTC. It encodes CASSSPFGAGGGSSYEQYF. The complete variable domain, with remaining parts taken from reference TRBV7-2 and TRBJ2-7, reads GAGVSQSPSNKVTEKGKDVELRCDPISGHTALYWYRQSLGQGLEFLIYFQGNSAPDKSGLPSDRFSAERTGGSVSTLTIQRTQQEDSAVYLCASSSPFGAGGGSSYEQYFGPGTRLTVT.

This clone appeared once. The chain has TRBV14 and TRBJ2-7; 7 nucleotides agree with TRBD1. Germline CDR1 SGHDN, CDR2 FVKESK. The CDR3 runs 15 residues. With V trimmed by 5 bases and J by 4 bases, 11 bases remained unmatched. The CDR3 DNA follows: TGTGCCAGCAGCTCGAATACAGGGGCCGGTTACGAGCAGTACTTC. Protein product: CASSSNTGAGYEQYF. Supplemented by reference TRBV14 and TRBJ2-7, the full variable domain reads EAGVTQFPSHSVIEKGQTVTLRCDPISGHDNLYWYRRVMGKEIKFLLHFVKESKQDESGMPNNRFLAERTGGTYSTLKVQPAELEDSGVYFCASSSNTGAGYEQYFGPGTRLTVT.

The CDR3 loop reads CASSQEQYPGTGKGYEQYF. The CDR3 DNA follows: TGCGCCAGCAGCCAAGAACAATACCCCGGGACAGGAAAGGGGTACGAGCAGTACTTC. The V gene is TRBV4-1, the J gene TRBJ2-7; the match to TRBD1 covers 8 bases. There are 19 residues in the CDR3. In germline, CDR1 is MGHRA, CDR2 YSYEKL. V lost 0 bases, J lost 4 bases, and 17 bases stayed unmatched.

The chain recombines TRBV29-1 with TRBJ2-3; weak D call: TRBD1 (6 bases). Trimming removed 1 base at V and 6 bases at J, with 14 bases between. CDR1 is SQVTM, CDR2 ANQGSEA, per germline. The CDR3 is 14 residues long. CDR3 in amino acids: CSVEGQGLEDTQYF. CDR3 nucleotide sequence: TGCAGCGTTGAAGGCCAGGGGTTAGAGGATACGCAGTATTTT.

This chain uses TRBV11-3 with TRBJ1-6, with no clear D. Trimming pared 3 bases from V and 10 bases from J, leaving 16 bases between. Germline V gene sequence: CDR1 SGHNT, CDR2 YENEEA. The CDR3 has 15 amino acids. The CDR3 is CASSFSTSVQSPLHF. For the CDR3, the DNA is TGTGCCAGCAGCTTCTCAACAAGCGTCCAATCACCCCTCCACTTT.

The chain has TRBV29-1 and TRBJ2-5; D gene uncertain. V lost 4 bases, J lost 1 base, and 10 bases lay in between. Germline-derived CDR1 and CDR2 are SQVTM and ANQGSEA. The CDR3 consists of 13 residues. Here the CDR3 reads CSVADGIQETQYF. The CDR3 DNA sequence: TGCAGCGTTGCGGATGGTATCCAAGAGACCCAGTACTTC.

This chain uses TRBV6-1 with TRBJ2-2; 12 nucleotides match TRBD1. V lost 3 bases and J lost 6; bases outside the gene matches: 5. The CDR3 runs to 16 residues. Per the germline V gene, CDR1 is MNHNS and CDR2 is SASEGT. The CDR3 sequence: CASSDRDRGPPGELFF. The CDR3 bases are TGTGCCAGCAGTGACCGGGACAGGGGGCCCCCCGGGGAGCTGTTTTTT.

The chain uses TRBV28 and TRBJ1-1, with 8 bases identical to TRBD1. The CDR3 loop spans 15 amino acids. CDR1 is MDHEN, CDR2 SYDVKM, per germline. V lost 8 bases and J lost 5; bases outside the gene matches: 13. The CDR3 region is CASPYPGQVATEAFF. The DNA of the CDR3 is TGTGCCAGCCCTTATCCGGGACAGGTGGCGACTGAAGCTTTCTTT.

The rearrangement links TRBV5-1 to TRBJ2-4, with 10 bases matching TRBD1. The CDR3 consists of 15 residues. The V segment lost 0 bases and the J segment 8 bases; nucleotides outside the gene matches: 5. CDR1 and CDR2 (germline): SGHRS, YFSETQ. CDR3 DNA sequence: TGCGCCAGCAGCTTGGGGACAGGGGGTATAGACATTCAGTACTTC. Its protein is CASSLGTGGIDIQYF.

V usage is TRBV6-1 and J usage is TRBJ2-7, with 7 positions matching TRBD2. The CDR3 extends over 15 amino acids. With V trimmed by 2 bases and J by 3 bases, 7 bases remained unmatched. Germline assignment: CDR1 MNHNS and CDR2 SASEGT. CDR3 region: CASSEREGRLYEQYF. CDR3 DNA sequence: TGTGCCAGCAGTGAAAGGGAGGGGAGGCTCTACGAGCAGTACTTC.

The chain joins TRBV21-1 to TRBJ2-3; TRBD2 is the table's D call and was not checked against the DNA. TRBV21-1 is noted as a pseudogene. The CDR3 extends over 15 amino acids. The CDR3 here is CASSNSGRNPDTQYF. Here the CDR3 DNA reads TGTGCCAGCAGCAATAGCGGGAGGAACCCAGATACGCAGTATTTT.

In regard to this clone: At the DNA level, this CDR3 is encoded by other sequences in the same sample as well. This chain uses TRBV7-2 with TRBJ2-7, with D tentatively TRBD2 (5 bases). The germline gives CDR1 SGHTA, CDR2 FQGNSA. CDR3 length: 14 residues. Between the trimmed V and J ends, which lost 1 base and 0 bases, there was a span of 7 bases. In DNA form, the CDR3 reads TGTGCCAGCAGCTTAGTAGGGAGCTCCTACGAGCAGTACTTC. Its translation is CASSLVGSSYEQYF.

A single count supports this clone. As DNA, the CDR3 is TGTGCCAGCAGTCGTCCGGGACAGGGTGACATTCAGTACTTC. It encodes CASSRPGQGDIQYF. V gene TRBV28 combines with J gene TRBJ2-4; 9 bases agree with TRBD1. Germline CDR1 and CDR2: MDHEN and SYDVKM. The CDR3 is 14 residues long. J was trimmed by 8 bases and V by 5 bases; bases with no gene match: 7.

This chain joins TRBV7-2 and TRBJ1-4; D ambiguous. The ends were cut back, 3 bases at V and 8 bases at J, with 10 bases in the middle. The V gene's germline CDR1 is SGHTA and CDR2 FQGNSA. CDR3 size: 13 residues. The CDR3 sequence: CASSFPGSEKLFF. The CDR3 DNA follows: TGTGCCAGCAGCTTTCCGGGGTCCGAAAAACTGTTTTTT. The variable domain in full, completed from reference TRBV7-2 and TRBJ1-4, reads GAGVSQSPSNKVTEKGKDVELRCDPISGHTALYWYRQSLGQGLEFLIYFQGNSAPDKSGLPSDRFSAERTGGSVSTLTIQRTQQEDSAVYLCASSFPGSEKLFFGSGTQLSVL.

This clone was seen a single time. This chain connects TRBV7-3 to TRBJ2-2, with a possible D match to TRBD2 (5 bases). The CDR3 length is 15 residues. Trimming removed 1 base at V and 10 bases at J, with 16 bases between. Germline assignment: CDR1 SGHTA and CDR2 FQGTGA. As DNA, the CDR3 is TGTGCCAGCAGCTTAAATCCCGGAGGCCGGGAGGAGCTGTTTTTT. It yields the protein CASSLNPGGREELFF.

J is TRBJ2-3 and V is TRBV6-1; possible D gene TRBD2, 5 bases. The CDR3 consists of 13 residues. CDR1 is MNHNS, CDR2 SASEGT, per germline. The V and J ends lost 4 bases and 6 bases respectively, with 11 bases between them. This CDR3 reads CASSVSIADTQYF. DNA of the CDR3: TGTGCCAGCAGTGTATCGATAGCGGATACGCAGTATTTT.

DNA of the CDR3: TGTGCCAGCAACCTGGGGGACAGGGGTGGCAATGAGCAGTTCTTC. This encodes CASNLGDRGGNEQFF. The V and J genes are TRBV2 and TRBJ2-1, with 10 bases aligning to TRBD1. The CDR3 totals 15 residues. Trimming cost V 7 bases and J 6 bases; bases outside gene matches: 9. Germline V gene lookup returns CDR1 SNHLY and CDR2 FYNNEI. Based on the CDR3 plus reference TRBV2 and TRBJ2-1, the full variable domain is EPEVTQTPSHQVTQMGQEVILRCVPISNHLYFYWYRQILGQKVEFLVSFYNNEISEKSEIFDDQFSVERPDGSNFTLKIRSTKLEDSAMYFCASNLGDRGGNEQFFGPGTRLTVL.

Notes on this clone: The germline gene is not matched at one end of the junction; a read error may be the cause. V is TRBV10-2 and J is TRBJ2-5, with 11 bases that match TRBD2. The CDR3 spans 17 residues. Germline values: CDR1 WSHSY, CDR2 SAAADI. CDR3: CASSKSPGLAVSETQYF. DNA of the CDR3: TGCGCCAGCAGTAAGTCCCCGGGACTAGCGGTATCAGAGACCCAGTACTTC.

This clone was picked up one time. The genes are TRBV9 and TRBJ1-1, with D possibly TRBD1 on 5 matching bases. V lost 7 bases to trimming and J lost 2 bases, with 15 bases between them. Germline lookup yields CDR1 SGDLS and CDR2 YYNGEE. The length of the CDR3 is 14 residues. CDR3 region: CASQRLGVNTEAFF. The CDR3, as DNA: TGTGCCAGCCAAAGACTAGGGGTTAACACTGAAGCTTTCTTT.

This chain connects TRBV7-2 to TRBJ2-1; D gene ambiguous. From germline, CDR1 is SGHTA and CDR2 FQGNSA. The V end lost 5 bases, the J end lost 6 bases, and 11 bases lay between the germline ends. The length of the CDR3 is 13 residues. CDR3 in DNA: TGTGCCAGCAGCACCCGGTCGATCAATGAGCAGTTCTTC. This gives the protein CASSTRSINEQFF.

The V gene is TRBV29-1, the J gene TRBJ1-2; possibly TRBD1 for D (5 bases). Trimming shortened V by 5 bases and J by 9 bases, and 13 bases separated the two germline ends. Germline CDR1 SQVTM, CDR2 ANQGSEA. The CDR3 spans 11 residues. CDR3 in DNA: TGCAGCGTTTGGGGGGGTATTCGCTACACCTTC. It is translated as CSVWGGIRYTF.

The J gene is TRBJ1-2, the V gene TRBV7-9; tentative D call: TRBD1 (5 bases). Looked up from germline, CDR1 is SEHNR and CDR2 is FQNEAQ (reference sequence). The V end was cut by 3 bases, the J end by 4 bases, with 6 bases between. The CDR3 is made up of 12 amino acids. The CDR3 nucleotides read TGTGCCAGCAGCTTTCAGGGCTATGGCTACACCTTC. Translation: CASSFQGYGYTF.

The rearrangement uses TRBV10-3 and TRBJ2-7, with 10 positions matching TRBD1. The germline V gene has CDR1 ENHRY and CDR2 SYGVKD. V lost 4 bases and J lost 4; bases outside the gene matches: 1. This CDR3 spans 13 amino acids. The CDR3 loop is CAISGTGGYEQYF. CDR3 DNA sequence: TGTGCCATCAGTGGGACAGGGGGATACGAGCAGTACTTC.

The gene calls are TRBV4-1 and TRBJ2-3, with TRBD2 matching 12 bases. Germline V gives CDR1 MGHRA, CDR2 YSYEKL. J lost 2 bases, V lost 2 bases, and 8 bases had no gene match. This CDR3 contains 18 residues. This CDR3 reads CASSQPGGLAGLTDTQYF. The DNA for the CDR3 is TGCGCCAGCAGCCAACCCGGGGGACTAGCGGGTCTCACAGATACGCAGTATTTT.

The genes are TRBV9 and TRBJ2-2; D possibly corresponds to TRBD1 (5 bases). The V gene's germline CDR1 is SGDLS and CDR2 YYNGEE. The CDR3 length is 14 residues. Trimming removed 3 bases at V and 3 bases at J, with 9 bases between. CDR3 coding DNA: TGTGCCAGCAGCGGACAGCCTGACACCGGGGAGCTGTTTTTT. The encoded protein is CASSGQPDTGELFF.

This chain uses TRBV5-5 with TRBJ1-1; unclear D gene. Germline assignment: CDR1 SGHKS and CDR2 YYEKEE (reference sequence). The V end was cut by 0 bases, the J end by 6 bases, with 15 bases between. The CDR3 is 15 residues long. CDR3 in amino acids: CASSLVGGFGAEAFF. CDR3 nucleotides: TGTGCCAGCAGCTTGGTAGGTGGTTTCGGGGCTGAAGCTTTCTTT.

The CDR3 DNA reads as TGTGCCAGCAGCGTAGGGGCTAACTCTAACACAGATACGCAGTATTTT. Amino acid sequence: CASSVGANSNTDTQYF. This rearrangement joins TRBV9 to TRBJ2-3; D not certain. This CDR3 is 16 amino acids long. The V gene lost 0 bases and the J gene lost 2 bases, with 13 bases spanning the gap. Germline CDR1 and CDR2: SGDLS and YYNGEE.

The V and J genes are TRBV5-1 and TRBJ2-7; D not certain. CDR1 is SGHRS and CDR2 is YFSETQ in the germline V gene. CDR3 size: 14 residues. V lost 4 bases and J lost 4, with 15 bases in between. The CDR3 spells CASSMDGRLYEQYF. Here the CDR3 DNA reads TGCGCCAGCAGCATGGACGGTCGACTTTACGAGCAGTACTTC.